The 32 T cell receptor beta chains listed next were all sequenced from one sample in a study of blood T cells in healthy people across ages. With a J-beta primer mix and a sample-barcoded 5' primer, a second PCR ran roughly 7 to 11 cycles. TCRdb processed the 5' RACE reads anew with MiXCR; each CDR3 protein has one entry. The sample gives around 1,100,000 distinct CDR3 sequences, 35% to 45% of which show up once; about an eighth is in the top ten. The sample consisted of blood. The receptors come from a man aged 18 to 35 in good health.

The V gene is TRBV4-1, the J gene TRBJ1-2, with a possible D match to TRBD1 (5 bases). The V end was cut by 2 bases, the J end by 8 bases, with 21 bases between. CDR3 length: 16 residues. The germline V gene has CDR1 MGHRA and CDR2 YSYEKL. The CDR3 coding sequence is TGCGCCAGCAGCCAACCCTCTGATTGGGGGAAAAAGGGCTACACCTTC. It encodes CASSQPSDWGKKGYTF.

This clonotype was counted only a few times. J is TRBJ2-1 and V is TRBV20-1; D is possibly TRBD1 (6 bases). Germline CDR1 DFQATT, CDR2 SNEGSKA (reference sequence). The CDR3 has 16 residues. Trimming took 2 bases from V and 0 from J, leaving 14 bases between them. This CDR3 is CSARRTAPSSYNEQFF. The CDR3 nucleotides are TGCAGTGCTAGAAGGACAGCCCCTAGCTCCTACAATGAGCAGTTCTTC.

This clonotype came up a few times. The genes are TRBV20-1 and TRBJ2-3, with 11 bases that match TRBD1. V gave up 6 bases and J gave up 1 base; unmatched junction bases: 9. Germline CDR1 DFQATT, CDR2 SNEGSKA (reference sequence). CDR3 length: 16 amino acids. CDR3 protein: CSAGTPGQGGTDTQYF. CDR3 nucleotides: TGCAGTGCCGGGACCCCGGGACAGGGGGGCACAGATACGCAGTATTTT.

This clonotype has a handful of counts. The rearrangement uses TRBV9 and TRBJ1-5; D is undetermined. The germline V and J ends were trimmed by 3 bases and 5 bases, with 9 bases remaining between them. Germline V gene sequence: CDR1 SGDLS, CDR2 YYNGEE. CDR3 length equals 13 residues. The CDR3 loop is CASSAGLDQPQHF. The CDR3 DNA follows: TGTGCCAGCAGCGCCGGCCTGGATCAGCCCCAGCATTTT. Complete variable domain (other parts from reference TRBV9 and TRBJ1-5): DSGVTQTPKHLITATGQRVTLRCSPRSGDLSVYWYQQSLDQGLQFLIQYYNGEERAKGNILERFSAQQFPDLHSELNLSSLELGDSALYFCASSAGLDQPQHFGDGTRLSIL.

The chain links TRBV24-1 to TRBJ2-6; D is uncertain. Germline V gene data show CDR1 as KGHDR and CDR2 as SFDVKD. CDR3 size: 16 residues. Trimming pared 1 base from V and 0 bases from J, leaving 6 bases between. CDR3 coding DNA: TGTGCCACCAGTGATTTCAGCGCCTCTGGGGCCAACGTCCTGACTTTC. Its translation: CATSDFSASGANVLTF.

V and J are TRBV4-1 and TRBJ1-4, with 7 bases that match TRBD1. The CDR3 runs 18 residues. CDR1 is MGHRA and CDR2 is YSYEKL in the germline V gene. The ends lost 0 bases at V and 0 bases at J; junction bases unmatched: 7. The CDR3 bases are TGCGCCAGCAGCCAAGATTCAGGACAGGCTGCAACTAATGAAAAACTGTTTTTT. This codes for CASSQDSGQAATNEKLFF.

This chain links TRBV21-1 with TRBJ2-2; TRBD1 is the table's D call and was not checked against the DNA. TRBV21-1 is given as a pseudogene. The CDR3 loop spans 17 amino acids. Written as DNA, the CDR3 is TGTGCCAGCAGCAAAGCTAGACAGGGGGATGAGACCGGGGAGCTGTTTTTT. This gives the protein CASSKARQGDETGELFF.

The V and J genes are TRBV18 and TRBJ1-2, with TRBD1 matching 11 bases. Trimming cost V 0 bases and J 3 bases; bases outside gene matches: 12. Germline values: CDR1 KGHSH, CDR2 LQKENI. The CDR3 is made up of 19 amino acids. CDR3 DNA: TGTGCCAGCTCACCACCGCGTAGTGGACAGGGGGCCTCGGACTATGGCTACACCTTC. Protein: CASSPPRSGQGASDYGYTF. The full variable domain, with the rest looked up from reference TRBV18 and TRBJ1-2, is NAGVMQNPRHLVRRRGQEARLRCSPMKGHSHVYWYRQLPEEGLKFMVYLQKENIIDESGMPKERFSAEFPKEGPSILRIQQVVRGDSAAYFCASSPPRSGQGASDYGYTFGSGTRLTVV.

The CDR3 DNA sequence: TGTGCCTGGAGGGCTGGGACAGCTCACGAGACCCAGTACTTC. This encodes CAWRAGTAHETQYF. The V gene is TRBV30, the J gene TRBJ2-5, with 7 bases fitting TRBD1. The V gene end was trimmed by 3 bases and the J gene end by 5 bases; junction bases not matched to a gene: 9. CDR3 size: 14 residues. CDR1 and CDR2 from the germline V gene are GTSNPN and SVGIG (reference sequence).

V gene TRBV4-3 combines with J gene TRBJ2-1, with 7 positions matching TRBD2. The CDR3 has 18 residues. V shed 0 bases, J shed 4 bases, and the junction held 12 bases outside the gene matches. Germline V gene lookup returns CDR1 LGHNA and CDR2 YSLEER. The CDR3 nucleotides are TGCGCCAGCAGCCAAGAGGGGGGGGTTGGGAACTTGTACAATGAGCAGTTCTTC. Translated, it gives CASSQEGGVGNLYNEQFF.

This clonotype was recorded once. The chain recombines TRBV27 with TRBJ2-2; D gene unclear. The germline gives CDR1 MNHEY, CDR2 SMNVEV (reference sequence). Trimming took 0 bases from V and 3 from J, leaving 8 bases between them. The CDR3 totals 15 residues. CDR3 loop: CASSLSIGYTGELFF. As DNA, the CDR3 is TGTGCCAGCAGTTTATCCATCGGGTACACCGGGGAGCTGTTTTTT.

This clonotype was seen more than once but under ten times. The rearrangement uses TRBV12-3 or TRBV12-4 and TRBJ2-1, with 9 bases lining up with TRBD1. The CDR3 has 15 residues. Trimming cost V 5 bases and J 3 bases; bases outside gene matches: 5. CDR3 protein: CASSGDRENYNEQFF. As DNA, the CDR3 is TGTGCCAGCAGTGGGGACAGGGAAAACTACAATGAGCAGTTCTTC.

Comments on this clonotype: A read error may produce the germline difference seen at one junction end. V gene TRBV28 combines with J gene TRBJ2-1; TRBD1 matches at 8 bases. From germline, CDR1 is MDHEN and CDR2 SYDVKM. The CDR3 has 13 amino acids. This CDR3 is CASSPDRVNKQFF. In DNA form, the CDR3 reads TGTGCCAGCAGTCCGGACAGGGTCAATAAGCAGTTCTTC.

This clonotype was detected a few times. The J gene is TRBJ1-5, the V gene TRBV12-3 or TRBV12-4; D remains unclear. V lost 3 bases and J lost 1, with 7 bases in between. The CDR3 extends over 14 amino acids. In DNA, the CDR3 is TGTGCCAGCAGTTTGGCGTTCAGCAATCAGCCCCAGCATTTT. Translating gives CASSLAFSNQPQHF.

Notes on this clonotype: An end of the junction does not agree with germline; a read error may underlie this. V is TRBV20-1 and J is TRBJ1-1, with D hard to call. CDR1 and CDR2 from the germline V gene are DFQATT and SNEGSKA (reference sequence). This CDR3 is 15 amino acids long. CDR3 residues: CSSRVPGPGDTEAFF. In DNA, the CDR3 is TGCAGTTCTAGAGTACCGGGTCCTGGGGACACTGAAGCTTTCTTT.

This sequence joins TRBV29-1 and TRBJ2-2; no definite D call. The CDR3 runs 14 residues. Trimming shortened V by 5 bases and J by 3 bases, and 13 bases separated the two germline ends. The germline CDR1 and CDR2 sequences are SQVTM and ANQGSEA. For the CDR3, the DNA is TGCAGCGTTTCGGGCAGATACTACACCGGGGAGCTGTTTTTT. Translated, it gives CSVSGRYYTGELFF.

This chain links TRBV6-6 with TRBJ2-1; no clear D. The CDR3 length is 14 residues. The V end was cut by 10 bases, the J end by 0 bases, with 13 bases between. CDR1 MNHNY and CDR2 SVGAGI come from the germline V gene (reference sequence). The DNA for the CDR3 is TGTGCCACCTTTCTCGCGGACTCCTACAATGAGCAGTTCTTC. Encoded protein: CATFLADSYNEQFF.

This clonotype has only a few counts. The rearrangement links TRBV7-9 to TRBJ1-6; TRBD1 might be the D (5 bases). The CDR3 extends over 15 amino acids. The ends were cut back, 1 base at V and 7 bases at J, with 11 bases in the middle. The germline gives CDR1 SEHNR, CDR2 FQNEAQ (reference sequence). CDR3 residues: CASSLDVGRNSPLHF. CDR3 DNA: TGTGCCAGCAGCTTAGATGTGGGACGGAATTCACCCCTCCACTTT.

This chain connects TRBV27 to TRBJ2-1, with TRBD1 matching 12 bases. The CDR3 is made up of 16 amino acids. Germline trimming cut 3 bases from V and 8 bases from J; bases unmatched to any gene: 8. CDR1 is MNHEY and CDR2 is SMNVEV in the germline V gene (reference sequence). This CDR3 is CASSFGPGQGADEQFF. The CDR3 DNA is TGTGCCAGCAGTTTCGGACCGGGACAGGGGGCGGATGAGCAGTTCTTC.

The chain employs TRBV27 and TRBJ1-2; D is possibly TRBD1 (5 bases). CDR1 and CDR2 (germline): MNHEY, SMNVEV (reference sequence). CDR3 length: 12 residues. The V end lost 8 bases, the J end lost 4 bases, and 11 bases lay between the germline ends. The chain's CDR3 is CASQGGGYGYTF. The CDR3 coding sequence is TGTGCCAGCCAGGGAGGTGGCTATGGCTACACCTTC.

The V gene is TRBV28, the J gene TRBJ2-3; D ambiguous. Looked up from germline, CDR1 is MDHEN and CDR2 is SYDVKM. Trimming cost V 10 bases and J 4 bases, with 12 bases left between them. The CDR3 contains 12 residues. The chain's CDR3 is CATQPGPDTQYF. For the CDR3, the DNA is TGTGCCACCCAACCTGGCCCAGATACGCAGTATTTT.

This clonotype was counted ten times or more. The chain joins TRBV20-1 to TRBJ2-3; 7 bases map to TRBD2. CDR1 DFQATT and CDR2 SNEGSKA come from the germline V gene (reference sequence). The CDR3 sequence is 12 residues long. V shed 4 bases and J 5 bases; nucleotides not matched to a gene: 3. The DNA of the CDR3 is TGCAGTGCTACCAGGGAGGGAGATACGCAGTATTTT. This sequence encodes CSATREGDTQYF.

This clonotype has a handful of counts. The V gene is TRBV15, the J gene TRBJ2-3; D possibly corresponds to TRBD1 (5 bases). The CDR3 runs 13 residues. V gave up 9 bases and J gave up 0 bases, with 10 bases separating them. The germline V gene has CDR1 LNHNV and CDR2 YYDKDF (reference sequence). DNA for the CDR3: TGTGCCACTACCGACAGTAGCACAGATACGCAGTATTTT. Translated, it gives CATTDSSTDTQYF.

DNA of the CDR3: TGCGCCAGCAGTCGAGGAGACCCCTCTGGAAACACCATATATTTT. Protein product: CASSRGDPSGNTIYF. The chain employs TRBV4-1 and TRBJ1-3, with D unclear. The germline gives CDR1 MGHRA, CDR2 YSYEKL. The CDR3 has 15 amino acids. Trimming stripped 6 bases from V and 0 bases from J, with 12 bases between.

This clonotype appeared a single time. This rearrangement joins TRBV20-1 to TRBJ2-3; possible D gene TRBD2, 5 bases. Deletions cut 1 base from V and 2 bases from J, with 10 bases between. The CDR3 is made up of 14 amino acids. In germline, CDR1 is DFQATT, CDR2 SNEGSKA (reference sequence). Here the CDR3 reads CSARAGEHTDTQYF. CDR3 coding DNA: TGCAGTGCTAGAGCCGGGGAGCACACAGATACGCAGTATTTT.

The chain recombines TRBV20-1 with TRBJ2-7; 7 nucleotides match TRBD2. The CDR3 consists of 13 residues. Per germline, CDR1 DFQATT and CDR2 SNEGSKA (reference sequence). After removal of 3 bases from V and 3 bases from J, the junction contained 5 bases not matched to a gene. The DNA of the CDR3 is TGCAGTGCTAGCCCGGGGGGTTACTACGAGCAGTACTTC. This encodes CSASPGGYYEQYF.

The rearrangement uses TRBV3-1 and TRBJ2-1, with TRBD2 identical over 10 bases. The tail of the sequence fits TRBJ2-7 better, so the J call may be wrong. The length of the CDR3 is 15 residues. Germline CDR1 reads LGHDT; CDR2 reads YNNKEL (reference sequence). The CDR3 DNA reads as TGTGCCAGCAAATCCGGGACTAGCGTGTACAATGAGCAGTACTTC. Amino acids: CASKSGTSVYNEQYF.

This clonotype has ten or more counts. This chain links TRBV29-1 with TRBJ2-3; 8 nucleotides align to TRBD1. This CDR3 contains 12 residues. CDR1 is SQVTM, CDR2 ANQGSEA, per germline. V shed 5 bases, J shed 8 bases, and the junction held 6 bases outside the gene matches. The CDR3 nucleotides are TGCAGCGTTTTGACAGGGGTTGGTACGCAGTATTTT. Its protein is CSVLTGVGTQYF.

In this sample, this clonotype turned up a few times. The chain recombines TRBV4-3 with TRBJ2-1; a possible D gene is TRBD2 (7 bases). Trimming stripped 0 bases from V and 3 bases from J, with 15 bases between. Per germline, CDR1 LGHNA and CDR2 YSLEER. The CDR3 sequence is 17 residues long. The CDR3 sequence is CASSQDGAGANYNEQFF. CDR3 bases: TGCGCCAGCAGCCAAGATGGGGCGGGGGCGAACTACAATGAGCAGTTCTTC.

Remarks on this clonotype: The junction does not match germline at one end; this may be a read error. The chain is built from TRBV4-1 and TRBJ2-3; D might be TRBD1 or TRBD2, each matching 6 bases. Germline V gene lookup returns CDR1 MGHRA and CDR2 YSYEKL. The CDR3 loop spans 17 amino acids. CDR3 sequence: CASSQDGGGPGAETQYF. The CDR3 DNA reads TGCGCCAGCAGCCAAGATGGTGGGGGGCCCGGGGCAGAGACGCAGTATTTT.

The chain uses TRBV7-2 and TRBJ1-5, with D perhaps matching TRBD1 (5 bases). Germline CDR1 reads SGHTA; CDR2 reads FQGNSA. V was pared by 1 base and J by 4 bases, with 14 bases between. The CDR3 contains 16 residues. Written as DNA, the CDR3 is TGTGCCAGCAGCTTAGTGCCGGGACGGAAGAATCAGCCCCAGCATTTT. Encoded protein: CASSLVPGRKNQPQHF.

V and J are TRBV25-1 and TRBJ1-2, with D possibly matching TRBD1 (6 bases). Germline lookup yields CDR1 MGHDK and CDR2 SYGVNS. The CDR3 runs 13 residues. The V and J ends lost 6 bases and 7 bases respectively, with 15 bases between them. The CDR3 sequence: CASSRDRIGGYTF. The CDR3 coding sequence is TGTGCCAGCAGCCGAGACAGGATTGGTGGCTACACCTTC.